The rows below give T cell receptor beta chains drawn from one sample of a study of cytomegalovirus exposure and HLA in healthy donors. Method: immunoSEQ multiplex PCR; TCRdb's copy keeps in-frame clones and lacks some. The table lists around 150,000 clones, around four fifths of them singletons, with about 2.6% in the top ten. What was sequenced was PBMCs. These receptors originate from a boy between 2 and 10 years old in good health and CMV-seronegative. CDR3s include the opening cysteine and the closing phenylalanine or tryptophan. A D gene is named only where the DNA matches it firmly. Only some rows state a clone size, as once, few, many or a class for expanded clones.

>TRBD2|TRBV28|TRBJ2-3|-
CASSLGGPGESADTQYF
TGTGCCAGCAGTTTGGGAGGGCCGGGTGAATCGGCAGATACGCAGTATTTT
>-|TRBV9|TRBJ1-3|-
CASSVAGLEGHSGNTIYF
TGTGCCAGCAGCGTAGCAGGATTGGAGGGCCATTCTGGAAACACCATATATTTT
>-|TRBV18|TRBJ1-2|-
CASSPGGQTYGYTF
TGTGCCAGCTCACCCGGCGGGCAGACCTATGGCTACACCTTC
>TRBD1|TRBV28|TRBJ1-2|-
CASSRGGRGRENYGYTF
TGTGCCAGCAGTAGGGGGGGCAGGGGGCGAGAGAACTATGGCTACACCTTC
>-|TRBV2|TRBJ1-1|-
CASTGTWVGDTEAFF
TGTGCCAGCACGGGAACTTGGGTTGGGGACACTGAAGCTTTCTTT
>TRBD1|TRBV19|TRBJ1-4|-
CASSERTGPTNEKLFF
TGTGCCAGTAGTGAAAGGACAGGACCAACTAATGAAAAACTGTTTTTT
>-|TRBV7-3|TRBJ2-6|-
CASSLRSRVGGANVLTF
TGTGCCAGCAGCTTAAGGAGCAGGGTGGGGGGGGCCAACGTCCTGACTTTC
>-|TRBV4-3|TRBJ2-7|-
CASSWVRTPTYEQYF
TGCGCCAGCAGCTGGGTGAGGACTCCTACCTACGAGCAGTACTTC
>-|TRBV27|TRBJ1-1|-
CASSLTRTDNEAFF
TGTGCCAGCAGTTTAACAAGGACAGACAACGAAGCTTTCTTT
>TRBD1|TRBV30|TRBJ1-5|-
CAWDPGQGNQPQHF
TGTGCCTGGGATCCCGGACAGGGGAATCAGCCCCAGCATTTT
>-|TRBV19|TRBJ2-6|-
CASSREGRWSGANVLTF
TGTGCCAGTAGTAGAGAGGGGAGATGGTCTGGGGCCAACGTCCTGACTTTC
>TRBD1|TRBV5-4|TRBJ1-6|-
CASSLGQVNNSPLHF
TGTGCCAGCAGCTTAGGACAGGTTAATAATTCACCCCTCCACTTT
>-|TRBV6-5|TRBJ1-1|few
CASSRGENTEAFF
TGTGCCAGCAGCCGGGGAGAGAACACTGAAGCTTTCTTT
>TRBD1|TRBV19|TRBJ2-3|few
CASSIVWGFGQGDRDTQYF
TGTGCCAGTAGTATAGTCTGGGGTTTTGGGCAGGGGGATAGAGATACGCAGTATTTT
>TRBD2|TRBV7-8|TRBJ2-2|-
CASSQLVSSGGAGGTGELFF
TGTGCCAGCAGCCAACTTGTTTCTAGCGGGGGGGCCGGGGGGACCGGGGAGCTGTTTTTT
>-|TRBV25-1|TRBJ2-1|-
CASSELLSHGSSYNEQFF
TGTGCCAGCAGTGAACTCCTCTCCCACGGGAGCTCCTACAATGAGCAGTTCTTC
>-|TRBV29-1|TRBJ1-2|few
CSVEDIGGYYGYTF
TGCAGCGTTGAAGATATTGGGGGGTACTATGGCTACACCTTC
>TRBD1|TRBV9|TRBJ1-5|-
CASSDGTGDNQPQHF
TGTGCCAGCAGTGACGGGACAGGGGATAATCAGCCCCAGCATTTT
>TRBD1|TRBV4-2|TRBJ2-1|-
CASKKGAHEQFF
TGTGCCAGCAAAAAGGGGGCCCATGAGCAGTTCTTC
>-|TRBV5-6|TRBJ1-1|few
CASSLGQQNTEAFF
TGTGCCAGCAGCTTGGGACAGCAGAACACTGAAGCTTTCTTT
>TRBD2|TRBV5-1|TRBJ2-1|-
CASSLRTSGGAGEQFF
TGCGCCAGCAGCTTACGGACTAGCGGGGGGGCGGGTGAGCAGTTCTTC
>-|TRBV30|TRBJ1-2|few
CAWGRGVYGYTF
TGTGCCTGGGGCCGGGGTGTCTATGGCTACACCTTC
>TRBD2|TRBV9|TRBJ2-3|-
CASSPQVGTSFPDTQYF
TGTGCCAGCAGCCCCCAGGTCGGGACTAGTTTCCCAGATACGCAGTATTTT
>-|TRBV27|TRBJ2-7|-
CASSLRSGRYEQYF
TGTGCCAGCAGTTTACGGAGCGGCCGATACGAGCAGTACTTC
>TRBD2|TRBV9|TRBJ2-7|once
CASSGRRTSRYEQYF
TGTGCCAGCAGCGGTCGGAGGACTAGCCGCTACGAGCAGTACTTC
>TRBD2|TRBV27|TRBJ2-7|few
CASSSRLAGTYEQYF
TGTGCCAGCAGTTCCCGACTAGCGGGGACCTACGAGCAGTACTTC
>-|TRBV19|TRBJ2-6|-
CASTEKGTLTGLSSGANVLTF
TGTGCCAGTACCGAGAAGGGGACCCTGACAGGCTTAAGCTCTGGGGCCAACGTCCTGACTTTC
>TRBD2|TRBV9|TRBJ2-7|-
CASSVGAGVYEQYF
TGTGCCAGCAGCGTAGGGGCGGGGGTCTACGAGCAGTACTTC
>-|TRBV7-3|TRBJ2-3|-
CASSLKRADTQYF
TGTGCCAGCAGCTTAAAGCGCGCAGATACGCAGTATTTT